This T cell receptor (beta chain) emerged from a study of blood T cell repertoires in COVID-19. TCRdb's table, derived via immunoSEQ multiplex PCR, lists solely in-frame clones and lacks some. In the table there are nearly 350,000 clones, around 91% of which are singletons. Specimen: peripheral blood. The source of this sequence is a young woman who had recovered from COVID-19.

Written as DNA, the CDR3 is TGCGCCAGCAGCCAAGAAGACAGGGGCTATGGCTACACCTTC. It yields the protein CASSQEDRGYGYTF. The chain links TRBV4-3 to TRBJ1-2; 8 nucleotides align to TRBD1. This CDR3 spans 14 amino acids. The J segment lost 4 bases and the V segment lost 0 bases, leaving 1 base of the junction unmatched. Germline lookup yields CDR1 LGHNA and CDR2 YSLEER.